The 3 T cell receptor beta chains in this list originate from one sample, sequenced in a study of radiation and T cells in renal cell carcinoma. TCRdb keeps only in-frame clones here, not all; method: immunoSEQ multiplex PCR. This table has fewer than 25,000 clones, 45% to 65% appearing once. Described treatment: treatment-naive control, cytoreductive nephrectomy. Sequencing used tumor tissue, obtained from a patient whose treatment was nephrectomy without radiotherapy. These receptors were obtained from a human donor with renal cell carcinoma.

This clone was detected many times. The V gene is TRBV14, the J gene TRBJ2-1, with 8 nucleotides matching TRBD2. CDR3 size: 15 residues. Losses at the gene ends were 4 bases for V and 2 bases for J; bases not matched to a gene: 4. Germline V gene data show CDR1 as SGHDN and CDR2 as FVKESK. The CDR3 DNA sequence: TGTGCCAGCAGCCGAAGCGGGGGAGCCTACAATGAGCAGTTCTTC. It is translated as CASSRSGGAYNEQFF. Looking up the rest from reference TRBV14 and TRBJ2-1 gives the full variable domain: EAGVTQFPSHSVIEKGQTVTLRCDPISGHDNLYWYRRVMGKEIKFLLHFVKESKQDESGMPNNRFLAERTGGTYSTLKVQPAELEDSGVYFCASSRSGGAYNEQFFGPGTRLTVL.

The chain combines TRBV7-2 with TRBJ2-7; 10 nucleotides agree with TRBD2. The V gene end was trimmed by 3 bases and the J gene end by 3 bases; junction bases not matched to a gene: 2. CDR1 and CDR2 (germline): SGHTA, FQGNSA. There are 14 residues in the CDR3. CDR3 residues: CASSLPSGGYEQYF. CDR3 in DNA: TGTGCCAGCAGCTTGCCTAGCGGGGGCTACGAGCAGTACTTC.

The chain carries TRBV29-1 and TRBJ2-1, with D possibly matching TRBD1 (5 bases). Trimming pared 1 base from V and 0 bases from J, leaving 16 bases between. Germline CDR1 and CDR2: SQVTM and ANQGSEA. The CDR3 consists of 17 residues. In DNA form, the CDR3 reads TGCAGCGTTGAAGGTAACCGACAGTCAAGCTCCTACAATGAGCAGTTCTTC. Its translation: CSVEGNRQSSSYNEQFF.